Listed below are T cell receptor beta chains from one sample, sequenced in a study of T cell responses to AZD1222 COVID-19 vaccine. TCRdb keeps only in-frame clones here, not all; method: immunoSEQ multiplex PCR. This sample yields about 80,000 clones, of which approximately 90% are seen a single time; roughly 8% belongs to the top ten. The material was peripheral blood, obtained 28 days after the second AZD1222 dose. The receptors come from an adult who received the AZD1222 COVID-19 vaccine. Both conserved end residues are part of each CDR3. A D gene is named only where the DNA matches it firmly. Size is omitted from some rows. Given values are once, few, many or a class for expanded clones.

clone size	CDR3 length	V gene	J gene	D gene	CDR3 DNA	CDR3 protein
NA	14	TRBV5-4	TRBJ2-7	NA	TGTGCCAGCAGCCTAGAGGCCCACTCCTACGAGCAGTACTTC	CASSLEAHSYEQYF
once	16	TRBV4-3	TRBJ2-1	TRBD2	TGCGCCAGCAGCCATCAACTAGCGGGATCCTCCAATGAGCAGTTCTTC	CASSHQLAGSSNEQFF
NA	12	TRBV3-1/TRBV3-2	TRBJ2-7	NA	TGTGCCAGCAGCGAATACTCCTACGAGCAGTACTTC	CASSEYSYEQYF
NA	13	TRBV6-5	TRBJ2-5	TRBD1	TGTGCCACCTTAAAGACAGGGAAAGAGACCCAGTACTTC	CATLKTGKETQYF
once	12	TRBV6-2/TRBV6-3	TRBJ1-4	NA	TGTGCCAGCAGTCCAGGGATTCAAAAACTGTTTTTT	CASSPGIQKLFF
NA	12	TRBV12-3/TRBV12-4	TRBJ1-2	NA	TGTGCCAGCAGTTCTCGGGGCGGAGGCTACACCTTC	CASSSRGGGYTF
once	13	TRBV3-1/TRBV3-2	TRBJ1-1	TRBD1	TGTGCCAGCAGCCAACAGGGGGTCACTGAAGCTTTCTTT	CASSQQGVTEAFF
once	14	TRBV11-2	TRBJ1-6	NA	TGTGCCAGCAGCTTAGTGGACCTTCGGTCACCCCTCCACTTT	CASSLVDLRSPLHF
NA	15	TRBV28	TRBJ1-6	TRBD1	TGTGCCAGCAGATCGGGACAGGGAGGCAATTCACCCCTCCACTTT	CASRSGQGGNSPLHF
NA	14	TRBV2	TRBJ1-4	NA	TGTGCCAGCAGGGAGGGTTTGGCTAATGAAAAACTGTTTTTT	CASREGLANEKLFF
NA	13	TRBV7-3	TRBJ1-2	NA	TGTGCCAGCAGCTTATGGGAGGGTGATGGCTACACCTTC	CASSLWEGDGYTF
NA	15	TRBV5-1	TRBJ2-3	TRBD1	TGCGCCAGCAGCTCCGGGACAGGGGGCGGAGATACGCAGTATTTT	CASSSGTGGGDTQYF
NA	14	TRBV2	TRBJ1-5	NA	TGTGCCAGCAGAAACAGGGTAAGCAATCAGCCCCAGCATTTT	CASRNRVSNQPQHF
NA	12	TRBV21-1	TRBJ2-7	NA	TGTGCCAGCAACCGACAGGGCCACGAGCAGTACTTC	CASNRQGHEQYF
NA	14	TRBV5-1	TRBJ1-6	NA	TGCGCCAGCTTCAGGAATCCCACCGATTCACCCCTCCACTTT	CASFRNPTDSPLHF
NA	18	TRBV13	TRBJ2-3	TRBD2	TGTGCCAGCAGCTTTTCTAGCGGGAGCCTCCCCGGTACAGATACGCAGTATTTT	CASSFSSGSLPGTDTQYF
NA	12	TRBV20-1	TRBJ2-7	NA	TGCAGTGCTAGTCTTTCGAACCTCGAGCAGTACTTC	CSASLSNLEQYF
NA	15	TRBV3-1/TRBV3-2	TRBJ2-4	TRBD1	TGTGCCAGCAGCCCCGTAGGGACAGGGGAGGCCGGAGTTTTATTC	CASSPVGTGEAGVLF
few	14	TRBV5-1	TRBJ2-1	TRBD2	TGCGCCAGCAGCCCCGGGACTAGCTACAATGAGCAGTTCTTC	CASSPGTSYNEQFF
NA	16	TRBV7-3	TRBJ2-1	TRBD2	TGTGCCAGCAGCTTACAGGGTCTAGCGGGCGGCAATGAGCAGTTCTTC	CASSLQGLAGGNEQFF
NA	15	TRBV7-2	TRBJ2-7	NA	TGTGCCAGCAGCTACCGAGGAGCGGATTCCTACGAGCAGTACTTC	CASSYRGADSYEQYF
NA	13	TRBV30	TRBJ2-1	NA	TGTGCCTGGGCGCTCGGCTACTACAATGAGCAGTTCTTC	CAWALGYYNEQFF
few	13	TRBV5-8	TRBJ1-2	NA	TGTGCCAGCAGCTTAACAGGGATGTATGGCTACACCTTC	CASSLTGMYGYTF
NA	14	TRBV11-2	TRBJ2-7	NA	TGTGCCAGCAGCTTAGGAACATACTCCTACGAGCAGTACTTC	CASSLGTYSYEQYF
NA	16	TRBV7-9	TRBJ1-4	NA	TGTGCCAGCAGCGAGCGGGCGGGGCCAGGGTATGAAAAACTGTTTTTT	CASSERAGPGYEKLFF